The 32 T cell receptor beta chains below all came from one sample that was sequenced in a study of blood T cell repertoires in COVID-19. The assay was immunoSEQ multiplex PCR, and TCRdb's table has in-frame clones only and misses some. The table records 150,000 to 180,000 clones, 84% of them present only once. Sequencing was performed on PBMCs or T cells enriched from blood (not recorded which). The receptors stem from a man aged 50-60 years who had recovered from COVID-19.

In this sample, this clone turned up a few times. The rearrangement uses TRBV30 and TRBJ1-5; 9 positions agree with TRBD1. CDR1 GTSNPN and CDR2 SVGIG come from the germline V gene (reference sequence). The CDR3 extends over 13 amino acids. V lost 5 bases and J lost 5; bases outside the gene matches: 4. The CDR3 here is CAWGQGFDQPQHF. Written as DNA, the CDR3 is TGTGCCTGGGGACAGGGGTTCGATCAGCCCCAGCATTTT.

This chain joins TRBV4-2 and TRBJ2-3; D not certain. This CDR3 region has 14 residues. Deletions cut 0 bases from V and 0 bases from J, with 4 bases between. Germline assignment: CDR1 LGHNA and CDR2 YNFKEQ. The DNA of the CDR3 is TGTGCCAGCAGCCAAGACGGTAGCACAGATACGCAGTATTTT. Encoded protein: CASSQDGSTDTQYF.

J is TRBJ2-3 and V is TRBV18; D is possibly TRBD1 (6 bases). V dropped 5 bases and J dropped 0 bases, with 12 bases sitting between them. Germline lookup yields CDR1 KGHSH and CDR2 LQKENI. The CDR3 covers 15 residues. In nucleotides, the CDR3 is TGTGCCAGCTCAAGGGCAGGGGCCAGCACAGATACGCAGTATTTT. Amino acids: CASSRAGASTDTQYF.

The chain combines TRBV15 with TRBJ1-1, with no clear D. Germline V gene sequence: CDR1 LNHNV, CDR2 YYDKDF (reference sequence). The V end was cut by 5 bases, the J end by 1 base, with 11 bases between. This CDR3 region has 14 residues. The CDR3 protein is CATSLFGGNTEAFF. CDR3 DNA sequence: TGTGCCACCAGCCTATTCGGCGGGAACACTGAAGCTTTCTTT.

The chain is built from TRBV18 and TRBJ1-1; D gene unclear. This CDR3 is built from 14 residues. CDR1 KGHSH and CDR2 LQKENI come from the germline V gene. V lost 3 bases and J 1 base, leaving 9 bases between the germline ends. CDR3 protein: CASSPGGENTEAFF. CDR3 nucleotide sequence: TGTGCCAGCTCACCCGGAGGTGAGAACACTGAAGCTTTCTTT.

In nucleotides, the CDR3 is TGTGCCAGCAGCCCACCATTCGGGACTAGCGGCGTAAACACCGGGGAGCTGTTTTTT. Translation: CASSPPFGTSGVNTGELFF. The J gene is TRBJ2-2, the V gene TRBV5-6, with 11 bases fitting TRBD2. The CDR3 length is 19 residues. CDR1 is SGHDT and CDR2 is YYEEEE in the germline V gene. V gave up 4 bases and J gave up 2 bases; unmatched junction bases: 13.

J is TRBJ1-6 and V is TRBV7-2; no firm D call. V shed 1 base and J shed 0 bases, with 10 bases lying between them. The V gene's germline CDR1 is SGHTA and CDR2 FQGNSA. CDR3 length equals 17 residues. The CDR3 loop reads CASSLDEARSYNSPLHF. The CDR3 DNA is TGTGCCAGCAGCTTAGACGAGGCCCGCTCCTATAATTCACCCCTCCACTTT.

The chain joins TRBV19 to TRBJ1-5; maybe TRBD1 (6 bases). V was cut by 10 bases and J by 5 bases, with 18 bases left in between. This CDR3 is 14 amino acids long. CDR1 is LNHDA, CDR2 SQIVND, per germline (reference sequence). CDR3 protein: CATTSGELDQPQHF. CDR3 DNA sequence: TGTGCCACAACTTCAGGGGAACTCGATCAGCCCCAGCATTTT. Full variable domain (outside the CDR3, taken from reference TRBV19 and TRBJ1-5): DGGITQSPKYLFRKEGQNVTLSCEQNLNHDAMYWYRQDPGQGLRLIYYSQIVNDFQKGDIAEGYSVSREKKESFPLTVTSAQKNPTAFYLCATTSGELDQPQHFGDGTRLSIL.

The chain combines TRBV19 with TRBJ2-6; no definite D call. The CDR3 is 15 amino acids. V lost 6 bases and J 3 bases, leaving 12 bases between the germline ends. The germline V gene has CDR1 LNHDA and CDR2 SQIVND (reference sequence). CDR3 in DNA: TGTGCCAGTAGACCCCCCGGCGGTGGGGCCAACGTCCTGACTTTC. This encodes CASRPPGGGANVLTF. Using reference TRBV19 and TRBJ2-6 for the parts outside the CDR3, the full variable domain is DGGITQSPKYLFRKEGQNVTLSCEQNLNHDAMYWYRQDPGQGLRLIYYSQIVNDFQKGDIAEGYSVSREKKESFPLTVTSAQKNPTAFYLCASRPPGGGANVLTFGAGSRLTVL.

The chain couples TRBV5-1 to TRBJ1-2; 12 bases map to TRBD1. With V trimmed by 4 bases and J by 5 bases, 6 bases remained unmatched. Germline lookup yields CDR1 SGHRS and CDR2 YFSETQ. The CDR3 has 15 residues. The CDR3: CASSPMGQGAYGYTF. CDR3 sequence (DNA): TGCGCCAGCAGCCCGATGGGACAGGGGGCATATGGCTACACCTTC.

The V and J genes are TRBV7-2 and TRBJ2-7, with 12 nucleotides matching TRBD2. This CDR3 comprises 16 residues. The germline gives CDR1 SGHTA, CDR2 FQGNSA. J was trimmed by 0 bases and V by 5 bases; bases with no gene match: 5. The CDR3 region is CASSVTSGGSSYEQYF. The DNA for the CDR3 is TGTGCCAGCAGCGTGACTAGCGGGGGAAGCTCCTACGAGCAGTACTTC.

In DNA form, the CDR3 reads TGTGCCAGCAGCTTAGCGAGGGCCTTTGGCCCTTACTACGAGCAGTACTTC. This encodes CASSLARAFGPYYEQYF. The rearrangement links TRBV7-9 to TRBJ2-7, with D possibly matching TRBD2 (5 bases). Germline CDR1 is SEHNR and CDR2 is FQNEAQ (reference sequence). V lost 0 bases to trimming and J lost 3 bases, with 18 bases between them. The CDR3 sequence is 17 residues long.

The V call is TRBV5-4, the J call TRBJ1-6; tentatively, D is TRBD1 (5 bases). Germline values: CDR1 SGHNT, CDR2 YYREEE (reference sequence). The ends were cut back, 3 bases at V and 7 bases at J, with 8 bases in the middle. The CDR3 loop spans 13 amino acids. CDR3 residues: CASSSTENSPLHF. CDR3 in DNA: TGTGCCAGCAGCTCGACAGAGAATTCACCCCTCCACTTT.

On this clone itself: The same CDR3 arises from other DNA sequences in this sample as well. This chain uses TRBV6-4 with TRBJ2-1, with 11 bases matching TRBD2. Trimming took 0 bases from V and 7 from J; bases not matched to a gene: 2. Germline V gene lookup returns CDR1 MRHNA and CDR2 SNTAGT. CDR3 length: 15 amino acids. The CDR3 nucleotides read TGTGCCAGCAGTGACTCTAGCGGGGGGGCAAATGAGCAGTTCTTC. The encoded protein is CASSDSSGGANEQFF.

The chain combines TRBV28 with TRBJ1-5, with D possibly being TRBD1 (5 bases). Looked up from germline, CDR1 is MDHEN and CDR2 is SYDVKM. V was shortened by 4 bases and J by 3 bases, with 13 bases between the two germline ends. The CDR3 extends over 15 amino acids. As DNA, the CDR3 is TGTGCCAGCAGTTCGGGGGGGAGGATCAATCAGCCCCAGCATTTT. Its protein is CASSSGGRINQPQHF.

The CDR3 region has the DNA TGTGCCAGCAGCTTAGTTCAGGGGGCTGGGGAAAAACTGTTTTTT. Amino acid sequence: CASSLVQGAGEKLFF. The rearrangement links TRBV7-6 to TRBJ1-4; TRBD1 aligns across 8 bases. The CDR3 has 15 amino acids. The germline V gene encodes CDR1 SGHVS and CDR2 FNYEAQ. With V trimmed by 1 base and J by 8 bases, 6 bases remained unmatched.

V and J are TRBV7-9 and TRBJ2-7, with D perhaps TRBD2 (5 bases). Trimming left V 5 bases short and J 3 bases short, with 14 bases between. Germline V gene sequence: CDR1 SEHNR, CDR2 FQNEAQ (reference sequence). This CDR3 is built from 14 residues. The CDR3 sequence is CASSPPPGLYEQYF. Here the CDR3 DNA reads TGTGCCAGCAGCCCCCCCCCAGGACTCTACGAGCAGTACTTC.

V and J are TRBV2 and TRBJ1-1; 10 bases line up with TRBD1. Germline lookup yields CDR1 SNHLY and CDR2 FYNNEI. Unmatched junction bases numbered 5, after V lost 8 bases and J lost 5 bases. This CDR3 comprises 13 residues. The CDR3 DNA sequence: TGTGCCAGCGGGGGACAGGGGATGACTGAAGCTTTCTTT. The encoded protein is CASGGQGMTEAFF.

The V call is TRBV7-9, the J call TRBJ2-7; tentatively, D is TRBD1 (5 bases). The CDR3 runs 16 residues. V lost 1 base and J 2 bases, leaving 15 bases between the germline ends. Germline CDR1 is SEHNR and CDR2 is FQNEAQ (reference sequence). CDR3 in amino acids: CASSLGWGRLAYEQYF. CDR3 DNA sequence: TGTGCCAGCAGCTTAGGATGGGGCCGCCTGGCCTACGAGCAGTACTTC.

The chain employs TRBV5-4 and TRBJ2-5; D possibly corresponds to TRBD1 (5 bases). The V gene's germline CDR1 is SGHNT and CDR2 YYREEE (reference sequence). This CDR3 is 15 amino acids long. V was pared by 0 bases and J by 2 bases, with 11 bases between. CDR3 coding DNA: TGTGCCAGCAGCTTGGGGGGCGGCGGACAAGAGACCCAGTACTTC. Amino acids: CASSLGGGGQETQYF.

This chain uses TRBV20-1 with TRBJ2-4; a possible D gene is TRBD1 (5 bases). Germline V gene sequence: CDR1 DFQATT, CDR2 SNEGSKA (reference sequence). V was trimmed by 3 bases and J by 4 bases, leaving 10 bases between them. This CDR3 contains 13 residues. CDR3 sequence reads: CSASWGQKNIQYF. The CDR3 DNA is TGCAGTGCTAGTTGGGGCCAAAAAAACATTCAGTACTTC.

This clone was counted a single time. This chain links TRBV12-3 or TRBV12-4 with TRBJ1-5; D is possibly TRBD1 (5 bases). Trimming stripped 3 bases from V and 4 bases from J, with 7 bases between. There are 13 residues in the CDR3. The CDR3 reads CASSFRGNQPQHF. DNA for the CDR3: TGTGCCAGCAGTTTTAGGGGAAATCAGCCCCAGCATTTT.

The V call is TRBV29-1, the J call TRBJ2-1; a possible D gene is TRBD2 (6 bases). This CDR3 is 16 amino acids long. V dropped 4 bases and J dropped 0 bases, with 16 bases sitting between them. CDR1 is SQVTM, CDR2 ANQGSEA, per germline. Here the CDR3 DNA reads TGCAGCGTTGGGGGGGACGGTTTAAGCTCCTACAATGAGCAGTTCTTC. Encoded protein: CSVGGDGLSSYNEQFF.

The J gene is TRBJ1-1, the V gene TRBV23-1; TRBD1 agrees at 9 bases. Being an ORF, TRBV23-1 has a function that is uncertain. The CDR3 has 14 residues. V trimming: 2 bases; J trimming: 8 bases; junction bases outside the gene matches: 6. This chain's CDR3 is CASSQEQGAREAFF. DNA for the CDR3: TGCGCCAGCAGTCAAGAACAGGGGGCGCGGGAAGCTTTCTTT.

The V and J genes are TRBV2 and TRBJ2-3, with D possibly TRBD1 on 6 matching bases. The germline V and J ends were trimmed by 6 bases and 1 base, with 11 bases remaining between them. Germline values: CDR1 SNHLY, CDR2 FYNNEI. The CDR3 extends over 14 amino acids. CDR3 region: CASSYEGGTDTQYF. For the CDR3, the DNA is TGTGCCAGCAGCTATGAGGGGGGCACAGATACGCAGTATTTT.

The count of this clone is one. V gene TRBV6-5 combines with J gene TRBJ1-3; no reliable D call. Trimming removed 2 bases at V and 0 bases at J, with 8 bases between. From germline, CDR1 is MNHEY and CDR2 SVGAGI. The CDR3 is 15 residues long. CDR3 sequence: CASSYEAASGNTIYF. The CDR3 nucleotides read TGTGCCAGCAGTTACGAGGCAGCCTCTGGAAACACCATATATTTT.

The CDR3 nucleotides are TGTGCCAGGCCGACGGGTGCCTATGGCTACACCTTC. This encodes CARPTGAYGYTF. The chain recombines TRBV19 with TRBJ1-2; D unresolved. Per germline, CDR1 LNHDA and CDR2 SQIVND (reference sequence). The germline V and J ends were trimmed by 9 bases and 4 bases, with 12 bases remaining between them. The CDR3 has 12 amino acids.

The chain recombines TRBV28 with TRBJ1-4, with TRBD1 identical over 11 bases. This CDR3 contains 14 residues. Germline CDR1 is MDHEN and CDR2 is SYDVKM. The J segment lost 10 bases and the V segment lost 5 bases, leaving 6 bases of the junction unmatched. The CDR3 DNA is TGTGCCAGCAGTCTCGGGACAGGGGGAGGAAAACTGTTTTTT. Translating it yields CASSLGTGGGKLFF.

This clone was seen a single time. V gene TRBV7-9 combines with J gene TRBJ1-2; 8 bases match TRBD1. Germline V gives CDR1 SEHNR, CDR2 FQNEAQ (reference sequence). The CDR3 has 13 amino acids. J gave up 8 bases and V 3 bases, and 5 bases lay outside the gene matches. For the CDR3, the DNA is TGTGCCAGCAGCTTCATAGACAGGGGAGGCTACACCTTC. Translating it yields CASSFIDRGGYTF.

The V gene is TRBV11-3, the J gene TRBJ2-7; 9 nucleotides match TRBD1. V was clipped by 1 base and J by 4 bases; unmatched bases: 14. The CDR3 sequence is 18 residues long. Germline assignment: CDR1 SGHNT and CDR2 YENEEA. CDR3 nucleotide sequence: TGTGCCAGCAGCTTAGCGGGCCCTTCGACAGGGGGGATATACGAGCAGTACTTC. It yields the protein CASSLAGPSTGGIYEQYF.

The chain recombines TRBV12-3 or TRBV12-4 with TRBJ1-1; weak D call: TRBD1 (6 bases). With 8 bases removed from V and 2 bases from J, the gap between germline ends came to 12 bases. The CDR3 is made up of 13 amino acids. The CDR3 region is CASAGQFNTEAFF. The CDR3 nucleotides are TGTGCCAGCGCCGGACAGTTCAACACTGAAGCTTTCTTT.

The chain couples TRBV30 to TRBJ1-2, with D maybe TRBD1 (5 bases). Deletions cut 2 bases from V and 8 bases from J, with 15 bases between. The germline V gene has CDR1 GTSNPN and CDR2 SVGIG (reference sequence). The CDR3 consists of 13 residues. The DNA of the CDR3 is TGTGCCTGGAGTTCAGGAGGGACGGCCGGCTACACCTTC. Residues: CAWSSGGTAGYTF.